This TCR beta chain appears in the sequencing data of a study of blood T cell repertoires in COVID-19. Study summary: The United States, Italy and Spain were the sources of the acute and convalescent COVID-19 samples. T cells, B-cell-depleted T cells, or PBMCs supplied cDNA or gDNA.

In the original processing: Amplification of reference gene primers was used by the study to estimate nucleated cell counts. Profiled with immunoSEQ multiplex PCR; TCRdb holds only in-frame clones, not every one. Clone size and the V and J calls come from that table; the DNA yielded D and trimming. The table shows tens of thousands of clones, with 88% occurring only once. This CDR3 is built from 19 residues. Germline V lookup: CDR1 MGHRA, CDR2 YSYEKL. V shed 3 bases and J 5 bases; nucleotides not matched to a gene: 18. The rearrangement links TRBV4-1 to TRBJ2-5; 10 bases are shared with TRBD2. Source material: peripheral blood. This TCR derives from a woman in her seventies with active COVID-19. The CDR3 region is CASSHHLSRASGSGETQYF. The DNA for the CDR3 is TGCGCCAGCAGCCACCACCTCTCCCGGGCTAGCGGGAGTGGGGAGACCCAGTACTTC.